The 14 T cell receptor beta chains presented below share a single source sample, sequenced in a study of a mutant IDH1 vaccine in newly diagnosed glioma. Produced via immunoSEQ multiplex PCR; TCRdb's table is partial and in-frame only. The table shows roughly 50,000 clones, with 80% to 90% occurring only once. Regarding time point: baseline, week 1 (first vaccination visit). The treatment: pre-vaccination baseline after standard-of-care therapy. This specimen consisted of PBMCs, obtained from a glioma patient treated with radiotherapy, temozolomide or both. The receptors were gathered from a man younger than 30 with glioma.

This clone has just one count. V usage is TRBV7-9 and J usage is TRBJ2-7, with D possibly being TRBD1 (5 bases). CDR1 and CDR2 (germline): SEHNR, FQNEAQ (reference sequence). CDR3 length: 14 residues. V gave up 8 bases and J gave up 7 bases, with 21 bases separating them. CDR3 amino acids: CASHPLTGNQEQYF. For the CDR3, the DNA is TGTGCCAGCCACCCATTAACAGGTAATCAGGAGCAGTACTTC.

The chain employs TRBV4-3 and TRBJ2-1; TRBD2 agrees at 9 bases. V shed 1 base and J 9 bases; nucleotides not matched to a gene: 4. The germline CDR1 and CDR2 sequences are LGHNA and YSLEER. The CDR3 is 14 residues long. The CDR3 nucleotides are TGCGCCAGCAGCCAAGGGGAGACTAGCGGTGAGCAGTTCTTC. Its translation: CASSQGETSGEQFF.

The chain recombines TRBV7-8 with TRBJ2-7; D remains unclear. The CDR3 length is 13 residues. Germline CDR1 SGHVS, CDR2 FQNEAQ. V dropped 0 bases and J dropped 3 bases, with 6 bases sitting between them. The CDR3 nucleotides read TGTGCCAGCAGCTTAGCCACCGGCTACGAGCAGTACTTC. Translated, it gives CASSLATGYEQYF.

The table lists this clone with a count of one. The V call is TRBV5-6, the J call TRBJ1-2; D is undetermined. Germline CDR1 SGHDT, CDR2 YYEEEE. V was clipped by 4 bases and J by 1 base, with 20 bases between them. CDR3 length equals 17 residues. CDR3 nucleotides: TGTGCCAGCAGCCCTTTCGTTCGAGGGCCGTATAACTATGGCTACACCTTC. It specifies CASSPFVRGPYNYGYTF.

The chain employs TRBV9 and TRBJ1-4, with D unclear. The CDR3 has 13 residues. CDR1 is SGDLS, CDR2 YYNGEE, per germline. V was clipped by 0 bases and J by 6 bases, with 6 bases between them. CDR3 region: CASSVGGDEKLFF. DNA of the CDR3: TGTGCCAGCAGCGTAGGCGGGGATGAAAAACTGTTTTTT.

V is TRBV1 and J is TRBJ1-1. TRBV1 is marked as a pseudogene. There are 14 residues in the CDR3. The CDR3 sequence is CTSSQDLPQTEAFF. CDR3 DNA: TGCACCAGCAGCCAAGATCTCCCCCAAACTGAAGCTTTCTTT.

The chain couples TRBV30 to TRBJ1-2, with TRBD1 matching 8 bases. The CDR3 is made up of 14 amino acids. V lost 1 base to trimming and J lost 14 bases; unmatched junction nucleotides: 15. The germline CDR1 and CDR2 sequences are GTSNPN and SVGIG (reference sequence). CDR3 in DNA: TGTGCCTGGAGTGCCATCCGGGGACAGGTGTACGAGACCTTC. Encoded protein: CAWSAIRGQVYETF.

The rearrangement links TRBV19 to TRBJ1-6; D is possibly TRBD1 (5 bases). This CDR3 comprises 15 residues. Germline loops: CDR1 LNHDA, CDR2 SQIVND (reference sequence). V was pared by 10 bases and J by 10 bases, with 23 bases between. The CDR3: CATRPLSVRDSPLHF. The CDR3 DNA reads as TGTGCCACCCGCCCATTGTCCGTTAGGGACTCACCCCTCCACTTT.

The rearrangement uses TRBV9 and TRBJ1-1; tentatively, D is TRBD1 (5 bases). Per germline, CDR1 SGDLS and CDR2 YYNGEE. The CDR3 has 16 amino acids. Trimming removed 3 bases at V and 1 base at J, with 16 bases between. In DNA, the CDR3 is TGTGCCAGCAGCGGATCTTCGGGACCGAGGAACACTGAAGCTTTCTTT. Its translation is CASSGSSGPRNTEAFF. The whole variable domain, remainder taken from reference TRBV9 and TRBJ1-1, is DSGVTQTPKHLITATGQRVTLRCSPRSGDLSVYWYQQSLDQGLQFLIQYYNGEERAKGNILERFSAQQFPDLHSELNLSSLELGDSALYFCASSGSSGPRNTEAFFGQGTRLTVV.

The chain combines TRBV6-6 with TRBJ2-7; D remains unclear. V was pared by 5 bases and J by 2 bases, with 13 bases between. The CDR3 is made up of 14 amino acids. Germline-derived CDR1 and CDR2 are MNHNY and SVGAGI (reference sequence). CDR3 nucleotides: TGTGCCAGCAGTGACGCTGGGGTCACCTACGAGCAGTACTTC. Its protein is CASSDAGVTYEQYF.

The genes are TRBV5-1 and TRBJ1-2; unclear D gene. The CDR3 has 13 amino acids. V shed 0 bases and J shed 3 bases, with 6 bases lying between them. In germline, CDR1 is SGHRS, CDR2 YFSETQ. The CDR3 DNA is TGCGCCAGCAGCTTGGACAGCGACTATGGCTACACCTTC. Its protein product is CASSLDSDYGYTF.

V gene TRBV29-1 combines with J gene TRBJ2-7; perhaps TRBD1 as D (6 bases). The length of the CDR3 is 12 residues. Germline CDR1 is SQVTM and CDR2 is ANQGSEA. Trimming left V 4 bases short and J 3 bases short, with 10 bases between. The CDR3 DNA is TGCAGCGTTGTGGGACAATTCTACGAGCAGTACTTC. Protein product: CSVVGQFYEQYF.

The chain carries TRBV29-1 and TRBJ2-7; D perhaps matches TRBD1 (5 bases). CDR3 length equals 14 residues. V lost 8 bases and J 2 bases, leaving 19 bases between the germline ends. Germline V lookup: CDR1 SQVTM, CDR2 ANQGSEA. CDR3 bases: TGCAGCATCCTCAGGGTAGACAGACCCTACGAGCAGTACTTC. This codes for CSILRVDRPYEQYF.

This clone was seen only a few times. The J gene is TRBJ1-3, the V gene TRBV7-2; D is unresolved. The germline gives CDR1 SGHTA, CDR2 FQGNSA. Trimming took 3 bases from V and 0 from J, leaving 6 bases between them. This CDR3 comprises 14 residues. The CDR3 DNA reads as TGTGCCAGCAGCTTCAGCAGCTCTGGAAACACCATATATTTT. As protein: CASSFSSSGNTIYF.